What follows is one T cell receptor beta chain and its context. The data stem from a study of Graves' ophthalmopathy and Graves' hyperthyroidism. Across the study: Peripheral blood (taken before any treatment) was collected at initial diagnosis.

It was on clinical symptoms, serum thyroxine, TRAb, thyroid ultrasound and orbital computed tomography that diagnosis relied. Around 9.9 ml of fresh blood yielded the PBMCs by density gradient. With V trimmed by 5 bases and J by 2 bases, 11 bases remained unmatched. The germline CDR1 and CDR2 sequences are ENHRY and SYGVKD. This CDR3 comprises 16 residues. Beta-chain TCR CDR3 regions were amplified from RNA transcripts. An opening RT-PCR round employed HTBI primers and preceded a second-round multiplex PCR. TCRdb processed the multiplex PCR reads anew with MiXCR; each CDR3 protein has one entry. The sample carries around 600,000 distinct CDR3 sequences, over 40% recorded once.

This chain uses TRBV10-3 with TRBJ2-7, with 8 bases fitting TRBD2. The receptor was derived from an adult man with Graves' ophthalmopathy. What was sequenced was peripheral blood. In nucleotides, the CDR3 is TGTGCCATCAGTCACCCCGGGGGGGGGCCCACCTACGAGCAGTACTTC. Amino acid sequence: CAISHPGGGPTYEQYF.